The next 13 T cell receptor beta chains were all read from a single sample in a study of shared clonotypes between healthy human individuals. Naive CD8 cells comprised CD45RO-negative, CCR7-positively selected cells, excluding terminally differentiated effector memory CD45RA+ cells. Produced via immunoSEQ multiplex PCR; TCRdb's table is partial and in-frame only. The data hold under 1 million clones, with more than 85% observed a single time. The source material was naive CD8+ T cells sorted from blood. These receptors came from a man aged 30 to 45 in good health.

The chain is built from TRBV5-1 and TRBJ2-1; D is uncertain. CDR3 length: 15 residues. CDR1 SGHRS and CDR2 YFSETQ come from the germline V gene. V dropped 4 bases and J dropped 0 bases, with 11 bases sitting between them. Here the CDR3 DNA reads TGCGCCAGCAGCAGCGCTAAGAGCTCCTACAATGAGCAGTTCTTC. Translating it yields CASSSAKSSYNEQFF. The entire variable domain, with the rest obtained from reference TRBV5-1 and TRBJ2-1, is as follows: KAGVTQTPRYLIKTRGQQVTLSCSPISGHRSVSWYQQTPGQGLQFLFEYFSETQRNKGNFPGRFSGRQFSNSRSEMNVSTLELGDSALYLCASSSAKSSYNEQFFGPGTRLTVL.

The count of this clone is one. V gene TRBV19 combines with J gene TRBJ2-2, with D perhaps matching TRBD2 (6 bases). The CDR3 is 15 amino acids. V was cut by 5 bases and J by 2 bases, with 12 bases left in between. CDR1 and CDR2 (germline): LNHDA, SQIVND (reference sequence). The DNA for the CDR3 is TGTGCCAGTAGTTCGACTAGTGGCAACACCGGGGAGCTGTTTTTT. Its translation is CASSSTSGNTGELFF.

The chain joins TRBV18 to TRBJ2-1; 11 bases align to TRBD1. Germline-derived CDR1 and CDR2 are KGHSH and LQKENI. The junction had 7 bases not matched to a gene; V was cut back by 7 bases and J by 5 bases. The CDR3 covers 15 residues. This CDR3 reads CASLDRGLVHNEQFF. CDR3 nucleotide sequence: TGTGCCAGCTTGGACAGGGGGCTAGTCCACAATGAGCAGTTCTTC. Complete variable domain (other parts from reference TRBV18 and TRBJ2-1): NAGVMQNPRHLVRRRGQEARLRCSPMKGHSHVYWYRQLPEEGLKFMVYLQKENIIDESGMPKERFSAEFPKEGPSILRIQQVVRGDSAAYFCASLDRGLVHNEQFFGPGTRLTVL.

The chain has TRBV11-2 and TRBJ2-3; D is ambiguous. Trimming left V 5 bases short and J 3 bases short, with 6 bases between. The CDR3 consists of 12 residues. CDR1 and CDR2 (germline): SGHAT, FQNNGV. The CDR3 DNA reads as TGTGCCAGCAGCCCGGAGACAGATACGCAGTATTTT. Translating it yields CASSPETDTQYF.

The J gene is TRBJ2-7, the V gene TRBV6-5, with 7 nucleotides matching TRBD2. The CDR3 loop spans 13 amino acids. J was trimmed by 3 bases and V by 7 bases; bases with no gene match: 6. Germline lookup yields CDR1 MNHEY and CDR2 SVGAGI. The CDR3 loop reads CASTLGGNYEQYF. CDR3 in DNA: TGTGCCAGCACCCTCGGGGGGAACTACGAGCAGTACTTC.

The gene calls are TRBV19 and TRBJ2-7; 7 nucleotides match TRBD1. CDR1 LNHDA and CDR2 SQIVND come from the germline V gene (reference sequence). This CDR3 has 11 amino acids. The ends lost 8 bases at V and 3 bases at J; junction bases unmatched: 1. As DNA, the CDR3 is TGTGCCAGTGGGGACAGCTACGAGCAGTACTTC. Translating it yields CASGDSYEQYF. Based on the CDR3 plus reference TRBV19 and TRBJ2-7, the full variable domain is DGGITQSPKYLFRKEGQNVTLSCEQNLNHDAMYWYRQDPGQGLRLIYYSQIVNDFQKGDIAEGYSVSREKKESFPLTVTSAQKNPTAFYLCASGDSYEQYFGPGTRLTVT.

The rearrangement uses TRBV28 and TRBJ1-5; D perhaps matches TRBD1 (6 bases). The germline gives CDR1 MDHEN, CDR2 SYDVKM. V lost 2 bases and J lost 4, with 9 bases in between. The CDR3 is 14 amino acids. CDR3 DNA sequence: TGTGCCAGCAGTTTAAAACAGGGAAATCAGCCCCAGCATTTT. Its protein product is CASSLKQGNQPQHF.

This chain connects TRBV30 to TRBJ2-7; D perhaps matches TRBD1 (6 bases). CDR1 and CDR2 from the germline V gene are GTSNPN and SVGIG (reference sequence). The V end was cut by 5 bases, the J end by 5 bases, with 16 bases between. The CDR3 covers 13 residues. CDR3 region: CAWGYRVGDEQYF. The CDR3 nucleotides read TGTGCCTGGGGATACAGGGTCGGGGACGAGCAGTACTTC.

This chain connects TRBV9 to TRBJ2-1; D remains unclear. The CDR3 length is 14 residues. V lost 4 bases and J lost 2, with 10 bases in between. The germline V gene has CDR1 SGDLS and CDR2 YYNGEE. The CDR3 loop reads CASSQGSAYNEQFF. DNA for the CDR3: TGTGCCAGCAGCCAAGGATCAGCCTACAATGAGCAGTTCTTC.

This clone was seen a single time. The chain joins TRBV28 to TRBJ2-7; 7 bases align to TRBD2. The J segment lost 5 bases and the V segment lost 6 bases, leaving 10 bases of the junction unmatched. This CDR3 is built from 14 residues. Germline CDR1 is MDHEN and CDR2 is SYDVKM. CDR3 loop: CASSPARREHEQYF. The CDR3 DNA reads as TGTGCCAGCAGCCCAGCAAGGCGGGAGCACGAGCAGTACTTC.

The genes are TRBV7-9 and TRBJ1-2, with D uncertain. Germline lookup yields CDR1 SEHNR and CDR2 FQNEAQ (reference sequence). V dropped 5 bases and J dropped 5 bases, with 18 bases sitting between them. The CDR3 totals 15 residues. In nucleotides, the CDR3 is TGTGCCAGCAGCCCCGGTTCGGGTTTGGGGTATGGCTACACCTTC. Translation gives CASSPGSGLGYGYTF.

This clone came up once. The V and J genes are TRBV2 and TRBJ2-5, with D perhaps matching TRBD1 (5 bases). CDR1 is SNHLY, CDR2 FYNNEI, per germline. V lost 0 bases and J 0 bases, leaving 8 bases between the germline ends. The CDR3 has 15 residues. CDR3: CASSEARQYQETQYF. The DNA for the CDR3 is TGTGCCAGCAGTGAAGCACGACAGTACCAAGAGACCCAGTACTTC.

The rearrangement joins TRBV12-5 to TRBJ2-3; 10 nucleotides align to TRBD1. The V gene end was trimmed by 5 bases and the J gene end by 7 bases; junction bases not matched to a gene: 6. CDR1 LGHNT and CDR2 FRNRAP come from the germline V gene. The CDR3 is 14 residues long. The CDR3 sequence is CASGGTGEGYTQYF. The DNA for the CDR3 is TGTGCTAGTGGTGGGACAGGGGAGGGATATACGCAGTATTTT.